This TCR beta chain comes out of a study of human T cells and chemical hapten exposure. Study background: Diphenylcyclopropenone doses were given weekly to the scalps of patients across the approximately 24-week study.

Specified time point: patch test 1, 2 weeks after DPC sensitization. The sample's treatment: therapeutic diphenylcyclopropenone sensitization with weekly scalp DPC. The starting material, unfractionated whole blood, was used for total RNA extraction. TCRdb reprocessed the RACE reads via MiXCR and lists one record per CDR3 protein. The repertoire holds 340,000 or so distinct CDR3 sequences, with around 7% as singletons. General observations from the study: Controls formed significantly fewer large CDR3 similarity clusters than expanded TCRs did.

In its sample, this clonotype was seen many times. Its antigen is unknown. Source: whole blood, taken in connection with sensitization to the hapten diphenylcyclopropenone (DPC). The clonotype was recovered from a woman aged 18-29 years with alopecia areata. Some clones in this sample may be carry-over from other donors' samples.

CDR3 protein: CASSQVLGQVAYEQYF. CDR3 nucleotide sequence: TGTGCCAGCAGCCAAGTCCTCGGACAGGTGGCCTACGAGCAGTACTTC. This chain uses TRBV4-2 with TRBJ2-7; 7 bases fit TRBD1. CDR1 is LGHNA, CDR2 YNFKEQ, per germline. This CDR3 contains 16 residues. V shed 1 base, J shed 2 bases, and the junction held 8 bases outside the gene matches.